The 27 T cell receptor beta chains given below trace back to one sample, sequenced in a study of blood T cell repertoires in COVID-19. Assay used: immunoSEQ multiplex PCR; TCRdb lists only in-frame clones, some missing. The sample holds 250,000 or so clones; about 91% are singletons and the top ten take about 4.5%. The sample consisted of peripheral blood. These receptors originate from a woman in her forties who had recovered from COVID-19.

The rearrangement uses TRBV19 and TRBJ2-7, with TRBD2 matching 8 bases. CDR3 size: 15 residues. Germline V CDR1 and CDR2: LNHDA, SQIVND (reference sequence). The trim removed 1 base at V and 5 bases at J, leaving 7 bases unmatched. The CDR3 DNA sequence: TGTGCCAGTAGTATAGCGGGGGGGCCTACGAACGAGCAGTACTTC. Its translation is CASSIAGGPTNEQYF.

The chain joins TRBV28 to TRBJ1-1; D is unresolved. Germline-derived CDR1 and CDR2 are MDHEN and SYDVKM. This CDR3 spans 11 amino acids. V was clipped by 9 bases and J by 1 base, with 6 bases between them. Written as DNA, the CDR3 is TGTGCCAGTGTGGCGAACACTGAAGCTTTCTTT. It is translated as CASVANTEAFF. The full variable domain, its missing parts supplied by reference TRBV28 and TRBJ1-1, is DVKVTQSSRYLVKRTGEKVFLECVQDMDHENMFWYRQDPGLGLRLIYFSYDVKMKEKGDIPEGYSVSREKKERFSLILESASTNQTSMYLCASVANTEAFFGQGTRLTVV.

This clone has just one count. V is TRBV21-1 and J is TRBJ2-2; the table's D call, TRBD2, has no DNA check behind it. TRBV21-1 is described as a pseudogene. The CDR3 consists of 15 residues. DNA for the CDR3: TGTGCCAGCAGCAAACCTAGCGGGAGTCCCGGGGAGCTGTTTTTT. This codes for CASSKPSGSPGELFF.

The chain is built from TRBV6-5 and TRBJ2-1; possible D gene TRBD1, 7 bases. This CDR3 has 13 amino acids. Germline V lookup: CDR1 MNHEY, CDR2 SVGAGI. The V gene lost 2 bases and the J gene lost 9 bases, with 11 bases spanning the gap. The CDR3 DNA sequence: TGTGCCAGCAGTTACGTTCAGGGGGGTGAGCAGTTCTTC. It codes for CASSYVQGGEQFF.

The chain carries TRBV15 and TRBJ1-5, with D perhaps matching TRBD1 (6 bases). This CDR3 comprises 15 residues. Per the germline V gene, CDR1 is LNHNV and CDR2 is YYDKDF (reference sequence). Trimming pared 0 bases from V and 6 bases from J, leaving 12 bases between. The CDR3 nucleotides are TGTGCCACCAGCAGAGATCGGGGGGGGGCTCAGCCCCAGCATTTT. It encodes CATSRDRGGAQPQHF.

This chain joins TRBV3-1 (or the pseudogene TRBV3-2) and TRBJ1-3, with D maybe TRBD1 (6 bases). Trimming shortened V by 1 base and J by 0 bases, and 16 bases separated the two germline ends. The V gene's germline CDR1 is LGHDT and CDR2 YNNKEL (reference sequence). This CDR3 is 18 amino acids long. Here the CDR3 reads CASSQASGTGSSGNTIYF. The CDR3 DNA follows: TGTGCCAGCAGCCAAGCTAGTGGAACAGGGAGCTCTGGAAACACCATATATTTT.

V gene TRBV29-1 combines with J gene TRBJ1-2; 10 bases match TRBD1. The CDR3 loop spans 13 amino acids. V trimming: 5 bases; J trimming: 6 bases; junction bases outside the gene matches: 6. The germline CDR1 and CDR2 sequences are SQVTM and ANQGSEA. The CDR3, as DNA: TGCAGCGTTCTGGGACAGGGGAATAATGGCTACACCTTC. Protein sequence: CSVLGQGNNGYTF.

This clone occurred once. The chain couples TRBV7-6 to TRBJ2-2; TRBD1 agrees at 7 bases. Germline V gene data show CDR1 as SGHVS and CDR2 as FNYEAQ. Trimming at V came to 0 bases and at J to 6 bases, leaving 7 bases not matched to a gene. The CDR3 has 16 residues. The CDR3 DNA sequence: TGTGCCAGCAGCTTAGCAAGGGGGCTAATCGCCGGGGAGCTGTTTTTT. It translates to CASSLARGLIAGELFF.

The chain couples TRBV30 to TRBJ1-6; D is undetermined. Germline V gene sequence: CDR1 GTSNPN, CDR2 SVGIG (reference sequence). This CDR3 has 17 amino acids. The V end lost 0 bases, the J end lost 3 bases, and 15 bases lay between the germline ends. The CDR3 sequence is CAWSVTRVGFYNSPLHF. Here the CDR3 DNA reads TGTGCCTGGAGTGTGACGCGGGTGGGGTTCTATAATTCACCCCTCCACTTT.

J is TRBJ1-2 and V is TRBV20-1, with D possibly matching TRBD1 (5 bases). V lost 6 bases and J 3 bases, leaving 8 bases between the germline ends. This CDR3 contains 11 residues. Germline lookup yields CDR1 DFQATT and CDR2 SNEGSKA (reference sequence). CDR3 loop: CSAKTDYGYTF. The CDR3 DNA sequence: TGCAGTGCCAAGACAGACTATGGCTACACCTTC.

The chain couples TRBV27 to TRBJ2-3; 8 bases are a match to TRBD2. Germline-derived CDR1 and CDR2 are MNHEY and SMNVEV (reference sequence). V shed 10 bases and J 2 bases; nucleotides not matched to a gene: 8. The CDR3 contains 14 residues. The CDR3 sequence is CATRWTSTTDTQYF. CDR3 bases: TGTGCCACGAGATGGACTAGCACCACAGATACGCAGTATTTT.

V gene TRBV6-5 combines with J gene TRBJ1-1; D not resolved. From germline, CDR1 is MNHEY and CDR2 SVGAGI. Trimming stripped 6 bases from V and 1 base from J, with 12 bases between. CDR3 length: 14 residues. CDR3: CASRREARNTEAFF. CDR3 sequence (DNA): TGTGCCAGCAGGAGGGAAGCCCGGAACACTGAAGCTTTCTTT.

The V and J genes are TRBV10-3 and TRBJ1-5; D uncertain. CDR3 length: 13 residues. Per the germline V gene, CDR1 is ENHRY and CDR2 is SYGVKD. Trimming shortened V by 8 bases and J by 2 bases, and 10 bases separated the two germline ends. The CDR3 nucleotides are TGTGCCATCGCCCAGGAGGGCAATCAGCCCCAGCATTTT. Protein: CAIAQEGNQPQHF.

This chain connects TRBV2 to TRBJ1-2; the match to TRBD1 covers 7 bases. J was trimmed by 5 bases and V by 6 bases; bases with no gene match: 9. CDR3 size: 14 residues. Germline CDR1 and CDR2: SNHLY and FYNNEI. The CDR3: CASSPGAGGYGYTF. The CDR3 DNA is TGTGCCAGCAGCCCGGGGGCAGGGGGTTATGGCTACACCTTC.

V and J are TRBV29-1 and TRBJ2-2; D possibly corresponds to TRBD1 (5 bases). Looked up from germline, CDR1 is SQVTM and CDR2 is ANQGSEA. With 5 bases removed from V and 6 bases from J, the gap between germline ends came to 13 bases. This CDR3 is 13 amino acids long. CDR3 DNA: TGCAGCGTTCAGTTGCAGGGATCCGGGGAGCTGTTTTTT. Residues: CSVQLQGSGELFF.

J is TRBJ1-4 and V is TRBV14; 9 bases are a match to TRBD1. The CDR3 contains 18 residues. With V trimmed by 0 bases and J by 9 bases, 14 bases remained unmatched. Germline V CDR1 and CDR2: SGHDN, FVKESK. CDR3 bases: TGTGCCAGCAGCCAAGATCAAAGGATCCGGGACAGGGAGCAAAAACTGTTTTTT. This sequence encodes CASSQDQRIRDREQKLFF.

J is TRBJ1-1 and V is TRBV2; tentatively, D is TRBD1 (6 bases). Trimming took off 3 bases at V and 4 bases at J, with 15 bases between the two ends. Per the germline V gene, CDR1 is SNHLY and CDR2 is FYNNEI. This CDR3 region has 15 residues. The CDR3 region has the DNA TGTGCCAGCAGTGATTCGGGCAGGGGTGGCACTGAAGCTTTCTTT. Encoded protein: CASSDSGRGGTEAFF.

V usage is TRBV2 and J usage is TRBJ1-2, with D possibly matching TRBD1 (6 bases). Per the germline V gene, CDR1 is SNHLY and CDR2 is FYNNEI. The CDR3 contains 15 residues. The V gene lost 5 bases and the J gene lost 0 bases, with 13 bases spanning the gap. The CDR3 region has the DNA TGTGCCAGCAGTCTCGGGACACGGACTAACTATGGCTACACCTTC. Its protein product is CASSLGTRTNYGYTF.

This clone was seen once. At the DNA level, this CDR3 is encoded by other sequences in the same sample as well. The rearrangement joins TRBV18 to TRBJ2-3, with TRBD1 as a possible D gene (6 bases). This CDR3 has 15 residues. Germline assignment: CDR1 KGHSH and CDR2 LQKENI. Trimming shortened V by 0 bases and J by 1 base, and 8 bases separated the two germline ends. The CDR3 DNA sequence: TGTGCCAGCTCACCACCGACAGGACGCACAGATACGCAGTATTTT. Protein sequence: CASSPPTGRTDTQYF.

The chain combines TRBV28 with TRBJ2-3, with unresolved D. CDR1 is MDHEN and CDR2 is SYDVKM in the germline V gene. The CDR3 length is 17 residues. V was shortened by 3 bases and J by 2 bases, with 18 bases between the two germline ends. In DNA, the CDR3 is TGTGCCAGCAGTTTGCCCCTTTTGGGCAGTTACACAGATACGCAGTATTTT. Amino acid sequence: CASSLPLLGSYTDTQYF.

V and J are TRBV2 and TRBJ2-7, with D possibly matching TRBD2 (5 bases). This CDR3 has 12 residues. From germline, CDR1 is SNHLY and CDR2 FYNNEI. Between the trimmed V and J ends, which lost 8 bases and 6 bases, there was a span of 14 bases. The CDR3 here is CASLRVLSEQYF. CDR3 coding DNA: TGTGCCAGCTTGAGGGTTCTGAGCGAGCAGTACTTC.

The chain recombines TRBV30 with TRBJ1-2; no reliable D call. This CDR3 is 11 amino acids long. Per germline, CDR1 GTSNPN and CDR2 SVGIG (reference sequence). V was trimmed by 7 bases and J by 4 bases, leaving 10 bases between them. This chain's CDR3 is CAYALAYGYTF. The CDR3 DNA sequence: TGTGCCTACGCCCTGGCCTATGGCTACACCTTC.

The chain carries TRBV6-1 and TRBJ1-2, with 10 bases aligning to TRBD1. Looked up from germline, CDR1 is MNHNS and CDR2 is SASEGT. CDR3 length: 17 residues. V dropped 3 bases and J dropped 4; count of bases not matched to a gene: 11. CDR3 in DNA: TGTGCCAGCAGTGAGCAGGTGACAGGGGGCGCCTTCTATGGCTACACCTTC. As protein: CASSEQVTGGAFYGYTF.

For the CDR3, the DNA is TGTGCCAGCAGCTTGGATCTAGCCCGTCACGAGCAGTACGTC. Protein sequence: CASSLDLARHEQYV. V usage is TRBV5-4 and J usage is TRBJ2-7; a weak D match, TRBD2 (5 bases). This CDR3 is 14 amino acids long. Germline V gene data show CDR1 as SGHNT and CDR2 as YYREEE (reference sequence). V lost 0 bases and J 5 bases, leaving 12 bases between the germline ends.

This clone was seen a handful of times. An end of the junction does not agree with germline; a read error may underlie this. In DNA, the CDR3 is TGTGCTTGGACTCGCGCCCAGGGGGCTTTCTTT. This translates into CAWTRAQGAFF. The V call is TRBV30, the J call TRBJ1-1; possible D gene TRBD1, 6 bases. This CDR3 spans 11 amino acids. CDR1 and CDR2 (germline): GTSNPN, SVGIG (reference sequence).

V and J are TRBV6-5 and TRBJ1-2, with 8 nucleotides matching TRBD1. The J segment lost 2 bases and the V segment lost 2 bases, leaving 1 base of the junction unmatched. Germline V gene lookup returns CDR1 MNHEY and CDR2 SVGAGI. The CDR3 totals 14 residues. Written as DNA, the CDR3 is TGTGCCAGCAGTTACGGGACAGGCAACTATGGCTACACCTTC. Protein: CASSYGTGNYGYTF.

The sample holds a few counts of this clone. V is TRBV7-9 and J is TRBJ2-1, with a weak D call TRBD1 (5 bases). The length of the CDR3 is 13 residues. V dropped 3 bases and J dropped 5 bases, with 8 bases sitting between them. Per germline, CDR1 SEHNR and CDR2 FQNEAQ (reference sequence). The CDR3: CASSFLGHNEQFF. The DNA of the CDR3 is TGTGCCAGCAGCTTTTTGGGGCACAATGAGCAGTTCTTC.